This T cell receptor (beta chain) was identified in a study of T-cell reconstitution after alpha-beta-depleted transplantation in children. Study-wide results and limits: One year post-transplant, T-cell counts and diversity were largely derived from T cells produced anew. Diversity of TCRbeta at day 60 was high in some patients, arising from surviving recipient T cells and thymic progenitors. It was reported that alpha-beta T cells came from several hundred expanded graft clones (about two months after transplant).

Unique molecular identifiers were incorporated into the prepared TCRbeta library. One entry per CDR3 protein results from TCRdb running MiXCR on the PCR reads. The table lists roughly 570,000 distinct CDR3 sequences, over 25% of them singletons. The V end lost 2 bases, the J end lost 0 bases, and 9 bases lay between the germline ends. Germline V CDR1 and CDR2: SGHRS, YFSETQ. The CDR3 is made up of 16 amino acids. Only a few counts were recorded for this clonotype. Its antigen remains unidentified. The sequencing here drew on PBMCs, taken before TCRalphabeta/CD19-depleted stem cell transplant. The gene calls are TRBV5-1 and TRBJ2-6; D not resolved. The clonotype comes from a boy under two years old with Wiskott-Aldrich syndrome, due to receive a stem cell transplant. CDR3 sequence (DNA): TGCGCCAGCAGCTTCGACGCGTTCTCTGGGGCCAACGTCCTGACTTTC. Translation gives CASSFDAFSGANVLTF.